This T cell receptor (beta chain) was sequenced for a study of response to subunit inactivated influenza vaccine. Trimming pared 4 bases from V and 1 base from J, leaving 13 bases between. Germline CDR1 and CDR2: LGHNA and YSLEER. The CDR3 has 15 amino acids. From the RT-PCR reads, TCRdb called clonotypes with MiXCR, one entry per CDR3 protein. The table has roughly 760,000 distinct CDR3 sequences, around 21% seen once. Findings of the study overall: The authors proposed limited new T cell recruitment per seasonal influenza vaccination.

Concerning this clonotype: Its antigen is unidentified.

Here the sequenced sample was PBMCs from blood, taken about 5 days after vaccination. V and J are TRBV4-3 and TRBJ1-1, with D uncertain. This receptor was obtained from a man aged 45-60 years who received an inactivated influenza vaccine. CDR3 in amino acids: CASSRSGESNTEAFF. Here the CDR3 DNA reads TGCGCCAGCAGCCGCTCCGGCGAGTCGAACACTGAAGCTTTCTTT.